The 18 T cell receptor beta chains reported below all come from one sample, sequenced in a study of cytomegalovirus exposure and HLA in healthy donors. Use of 60 Vbeta and 13 Jbeta primers characterized the PCR. Here immunoSEQ multiplex PCR was the method, and the copy in TCRdb shows in-frame clones only, minus some. The sample has over 100,000 clones, 76% seen once. Sequenced: PBMCs. These receptors were taken from a woman aged 40 to 50 in good health and CMV-seropositive.

The J gene is TRBJ1-1, the V gene TRBV19; 9 bases are a match to TRBD1. Trimming took 3 bases from V and 11 from J; bases not matched to a gene: 28. The germline V gene encodes CDR1 LNHDA and CDR2 SQIVND (reference sequence). The CDR3 sequence is 20 residues long. The DNA of the CDR3 is TGTGCCAGTAGTATTCTCCTTGTCGATCTGGCCACAGGGGGCGGAAGGGAGGCTTTCTTT. Translation gives CASSILLVDLATGGGREAFF.

For the CDR3, the DNA is TGTGCCAGCTCACCTACAACCCAGGGGAGCAATCAGCCCCAGCATTTT. It yields the protein CASSPTTQGSNQPQHF. This sequence joins TRBV18 and TRBJ1-5; D may be TRBD1 (6 bases). Germline values: CDR1 KGHSH, CDR2 LQKENI. The CDR3 has 16 amino acids. With 3 bases removed from V and 1 base from J, the gap between germline ends came to 13 bases. Full variable domain (missing parts from reference TRBV18 and TRBJ1-5): NAGVMQNPRHLVRRRGQEARLRCSPMKGHSHVYWYRQLPEEGLKFMVYLQKENIIDESGMPKERFSAEFPKEGPSILRIQQVVRGDSAAYFCASSPTTQGSNQPQHFGDGTRLSIL.

This chain connects TRBV4-2 to TRBJ2-5; weak D call: TRBD2 (6 bases). CDR3 length: 15 residues. The germline gives CDR1 LGHNA, CDR2 YNFKEQ. Trimming took off 0 bases at V and 2 bases at J, with 10 bases between the two ends. The DNA for the CDR3 is TGTGCCAGCAGCCAAGAGTCTAGCGCTCAAGAGACCCAGTACTTC. It translates to CASSQESSAQETQYF.

The chain joins TRBV19 to TRBJ2-7; D remains ambiguous. Germline CDR1 is LNHDA and CDR2 is SQIVND (reference sequence). The CDR3 is 13 amino acids. V was trimmed by 6 bases and J by 1 base, leaving 10 bases between them. The CDR3 protein is CASSLTVSYEQYF. Here the CDR3 DNA reads TGTGCCAGTAGCTTAACAGTTTCCTACGAGCAGTACTTC.

The V and J genes are TRBV20-1 and TRBJ2-1; D perhaps matches TRBD1 (5 bases). V dropped 4 bases and J dropped 7 bases, with 5 bases sitting between them. The CDR3 is 10 amino acids. Germline V lookup: CDR1 DFQATT, CDR2 SNEGSKA (reference sequence). CDR3 bases: TGCAGTGCTACAGGGAATGAGCAGTTCTTC. Its translation: CSATGNEQFF.

The table lists this clone with a few counts. The gene calls are TRBV6-1 and TRBJ2-1, with 10 bases matching TRBD1. This CDR3 contains 15 residues. After removal of 6 bases from V and 8 bases from J, the junction contained 10 bases not matched to a gene. The germline CDR1 and CDR2 sequences are MNHNS and SASEGT. The CDR3 DNA follows: TGTGCCAGCAGCCTAAGGACAGGGGGTGGTGATGAGCAGTTCTTC. As protein: CASSLRTGGGDEQFF.

V gene TRBV4-1 combines with J gene TRBJ1-1; D may be TRBD1 (5 bases). The CDR3 consists of 13 residues. The V and J ends lost 4 bases and 2 bases respectively, with 8 bases between them. CDR1 and CDR2 (germline): MGHRA, YSYEKL. The CDR3 DNA reads TGCGCCAGCAGCCCGCAGGGTAACACTGAAGCTTTCTTT. Protein: CASSPQGNTEAFF.

The rearrangement links TRBV6-5 to TRBJ1-1; 8 nucleotides align to TRBD1. CDR1 and CDR2 from the germline V gene are MNHEY and SVGAGI. V trimming: 6 bases; J trimming: 5 bases; junction bases outside the gene matches: 11. The CDR3 covers 15 residues. CDR3 DNA: TGTGCCAGCAGACCAGGCAGGGGGCGAAAGACTGAAGCTTTCTTT. Translated: CASRPGRGRKTEAFF.

This chain connects TRBV10-3 to TRBJ2-5; D unclear. Germline lookup yields CDR1 ENHRY and CDR2 SYGVKD. The length of the CDR3 is 13 residues. V gave up 3 bases and J gave up 3 bases, with 8 bases separating them. The CDR3 DNA follows: TGTGCCATCAGTGAACTGAGGAAAGAGACCCAGTACTTC. Its translation is CAISELRKETQYF.

This chain connects TRBV19 to TRBJ1-1, with 8 bases aligning to TRBD1. The CDR3 loop spans 15 amino acids. With V trimmed by 5 bases and J by 1 base, 6 bases remained unmatched. From germline, CDR1 is LNHDA and CDR2 SQIVND (reference sequence). The CDR3 region is CASSPEDRENTEAFF. As DNA, the CDR3 is TGTGCCAGTAGTCCAGAGGACAGGGAGAACACTGAAGCTTTCTTT. The whole variable domain, remainder taken from reference TRBV19 and TRBJ1-1, is DGGITQSPKYLFRKEGQNVTLSCEQNLNHDAMYWYRQDPGQGLRLIYYSQIVNDFQKGDIAEGYSVSREKKESFPLTVTSAQKNPTAFYLCASSPEDRENTEAFFGQGTRLTVV.

The rearrangement links TRBV19 to TRBJ1-5; unclear D gene. The CDR3 runs 17 residues. The V end lost 6 bases, the J end lost 0 bases, and 18 bases lay between the germline ends. The germline gives CDR1 LNHDA, CDR2 SQIVND (reference sequence). The CDR3 DNA follows: TGTGCCAGTAGGACCTCAGCCCTCAGGATTAGCAATCAGCCCCAGCATTTT. It codes for CASRTSALRISNQPQHF.

The chain employs TRBV6-1 and TRBJ1-1; no clear D. Germline CDR1 MNHNS, CDR2 SASEGT. The CDR3 sequence is 13 residues long. Deletions cut 8 bases from V and 0 bases from J, with 10 bases between. CDR3 nucleotides: TGTGCCAGCTTGTGGCAGATGAACACTGAAGCTTTCTTT. The encoded protein is CASLWQMNTEAFF.

CDR3 sequence (DNA): TGTGCCAGCAGCAACCCCGGACAGACCTATGGCTACACCTTC. Protein sequence: CASSNPGQTYGYTF. The chain joins TRBV7-9 to TRBJ1-2, with D possibly TRBD1 on 6 matching bases. There are 14 residues in the CDR3. V lost 5 bases, J lost 4 bases, and 14 bases lay in between. Germline CDR1 is SEHNR and CDR2 is FQNEAQ (reference sequence). Together with reference TRBV7-9 and TRBJ1-2, the CDR3 gives the full variable domain: DTGVSQNPRHKITKRGQNVTFRCDPISEHNRLYWYRQTLGQGPEFLTYFQNEAQLEKSRLLSDRFSAERPKGSFSTLEIQRTEQGDSAMYLCASSNPGQTYGYTFGSGTRLTVV.

This clone was counted a single time. The chain has TRBV28 and TRBJ1-1; maybe TRBD1 (5 bases). The CDR3 spans 14 residues. With 9 bases removed from V and 3 bases from J, the gap between germline ends came to 17 bases. Germline V lookup: CDR1 MDHEN, CDR2 SYDVKM. CDR3 sequence (DNA): TGTGCCAGTCAAACCCCCGGGGGATACACTGAAGCTTTCTTT. The encoded protein is CASQTPGGYTEAFF.

The chain uses TRBV2 and TRBJ1-5, with 8 bases aligning to TRBD1. The length of the CDR3 is 14 residues. Germline V gene lookup returns CDR1 SNHLY and CDR2 FYNNEI. Trimming took 8 bases from V and 4 from J; bases not matched to a gene: 7. CDR3 sequence: CASAFDRGNQPQHF. The CDR3 region has the DNA TGTGCCAGCGCCTTTGACAGGGGTAATCAGCCCCAGCATTTT.

The gene calls are TRBV7-6 and TRBJ2-7; D remains unclear. The ends were cut back, 5 bases at V and 3 bases at J, with 2 bases in the middle. CDR1 is SGHVS, CDR2 FNYEAQ, per germline. This CDR3 is 10 amino acids long. CDR3 bases: TGTGCCAGCAGCCTCTACGAGCAGTACTTC. Translating it yields CASSLYEQYF.

In its sample, this clone was seen a few times. The rearrangement uses TRBV6-1 and TRBJ1-4, with 7 nucleotides matching TRBD1. Germline CDR1 and CDR2: MNHNS and SASEGT. J was trimmed by 6 bases and V by 6 bases; bases with no gene match: 7. There are 14 residues in the CDR3. The CDR3 protein is CASREGALDEKLFF. The DNA of the CDR3 is TGTGCCAGCAGGGAGGGGGCTCTGGATGAAAAACTGTTTTTT.

The rearrangement uses TRBV2 and TRBJ1-4, with 9 bases fitting TRBD1. J lost 8 bases, V lost 6 bases, and 13 bases had no gene match. The CDR3 covers 16 residues. Germline lookup yields CDR1 SNHLY and CDR2 FYNNEI. CDR3 region: CASSSRTRTGEEKLFF. CDR3 nucleotide sequence: TGTGCCAGCAGCTCCAGGACCCGGACAGGGGAGGAAAAACTGTTTTTT.